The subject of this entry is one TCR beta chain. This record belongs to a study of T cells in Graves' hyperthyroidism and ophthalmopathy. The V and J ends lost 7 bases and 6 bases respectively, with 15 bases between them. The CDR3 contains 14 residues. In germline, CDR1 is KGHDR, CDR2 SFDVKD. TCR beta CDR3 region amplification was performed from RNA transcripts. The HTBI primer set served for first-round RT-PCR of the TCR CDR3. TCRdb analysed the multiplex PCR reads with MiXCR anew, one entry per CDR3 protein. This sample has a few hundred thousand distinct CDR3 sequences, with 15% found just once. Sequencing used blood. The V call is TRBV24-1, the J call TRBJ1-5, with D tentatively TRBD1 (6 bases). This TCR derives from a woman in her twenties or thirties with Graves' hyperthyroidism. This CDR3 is CATRYGGRGQPQHF. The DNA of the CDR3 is TGTGCCACCAGGTATGGGGGCAGGGGTCAGCCCCAGCATTTT.